This T cell receptor beta chain was sequenced for a study of blood T cell repertoires in COVID-19. Turning to the study itself: Material from acute and convalescent COVID-19 was sourced from the United States, Italy and Spain. In each case, the material was cDNA or gDNA derived from T cells, B-cell-depleted T cells, or PBMCs.

How the authors handled the data: Reference gene primer amplification gave nucleated cell count estimates. Here immunoSEQ multiplex PCR was the method, and the copy in TCRdb shows in-frame clones only, minus some. Clone size and the V and J calls come from that table; the DNA yielded D and trimming. The sample has 100,000 to 150,000 clones, approximately 87% seen once. The CDR3 length is 13 residues. V was cut by 2 bases and J by 2 bases, with 6 bases left in between. CDR1 and CDR2 (germline): KGHSH, LQKENI. The TCR was taken from a woman between 70 and 85 years old with acute or convalescent COVID-19. The chain combines TRBV18 with TRBJ2-5, with D maybe TRBD2 (5 bases). The sequenced sample was peripheral blood. CDR3 in amino acids: CASSPTRQETQYF. In DNA, the CDR3 is TGTGCCAGCTCACCAACTAGGCAAGAGACCCAGTACTTC.